This TCR beta chain was found in a study of blood T cell repertoires in COVID-19. Study in general: Material from acute and convalescent COVID-19 was sourced from the United States, Italy and Spain.

Concerning this clone: One junction end disagrees with the germline gene, perhaps due to a read error.

Germline V gene lookup returns CDR1 LGHDT and CDR2 YNNKEL (reference sequence). CDR3 length: 13 residues. Assay: immunoSEQ multiplex PCR; the TCRdb copy retains only in-frame clones and omits some. The table records fewer than 200,000 clones, around 78% of them present only once. Symptom resolution, clearance, or two negative PCRs marked donors in Cohort 3 as recovered. The V call is TRBV3-1 (or the pseudogene TRBV3-2), the J call TRBJ1-2, with D perhaps matching TRBD1 (5 bases). The sample was PBMCs or T cells enriched from blood (not recorded which). The sequence was collected from a woman aged 45-65 years who had recovered from COVID-19. This CDR3 is CASSQEGIPGKLF. CDR3 coding DNA: TGTGCCAGCAGCCAAGAAGGGATCCCAGGGAAACTTTTC.